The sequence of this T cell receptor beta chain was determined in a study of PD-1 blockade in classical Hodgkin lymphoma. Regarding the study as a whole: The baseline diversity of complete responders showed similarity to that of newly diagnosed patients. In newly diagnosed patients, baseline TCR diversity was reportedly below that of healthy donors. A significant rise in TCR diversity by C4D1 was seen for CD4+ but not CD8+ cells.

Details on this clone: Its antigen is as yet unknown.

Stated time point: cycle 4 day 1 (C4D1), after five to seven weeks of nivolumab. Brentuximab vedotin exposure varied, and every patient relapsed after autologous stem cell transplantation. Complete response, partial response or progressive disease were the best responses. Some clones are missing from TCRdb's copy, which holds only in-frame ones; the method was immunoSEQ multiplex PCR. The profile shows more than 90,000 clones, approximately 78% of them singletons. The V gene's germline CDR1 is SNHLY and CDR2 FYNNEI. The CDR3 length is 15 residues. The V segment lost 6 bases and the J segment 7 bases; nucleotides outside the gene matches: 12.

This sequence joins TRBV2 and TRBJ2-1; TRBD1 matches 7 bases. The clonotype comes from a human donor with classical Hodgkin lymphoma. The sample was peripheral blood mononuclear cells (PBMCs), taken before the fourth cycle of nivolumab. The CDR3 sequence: CASSRTGARKNEQFF. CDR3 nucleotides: TGTGCCAGCAGCCGAACAGGGGCACGCAAAAATGAGCAGTTCTTC. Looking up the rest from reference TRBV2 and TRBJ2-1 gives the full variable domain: EPEVTQTPSHQVTQMGQEVILRCVPISNHLYFYWYRQILGQKVEFLVSFYNNEISEKSEIFDDQFSVERPDGSNFTLKIRSTKLEDSAMYFCASSRTGARKNEQFFGPGTRLTVL.